The clone carrying this TCR beta chain showed up just a few times. Its antigen is undetermined. Sequencing was performed with immunoSEQ multiplex PCR; in TCRdb, only in-frame clones are kept and a portion is missing. The sample holds tens of thousands of clones; 86% are singletons and the top ten take more than 3%. This specimen belongs to a study of OX40 agonist ivuxolimab in advanced cancers. Study-wide background: Ivuxolimab, which patients received intravenously every 2 weeks, was dosed at 0.01 to 10 mg/kg. Patients with prior anti-PD-1, anti-PD-L1 or anti-CTLA-4 therapy were eligible; 40% had some.

Points from the study as a whole: The expanded peripheral T cells' antigen specificity was not determined. The average count of expanded clones was higher among CD8+ T cells than among CD4+.

The input for sequencing was CD4+ or CD8+ T cells sorted from blood, taken in a trial of the OX40 agonist ivuxolimab. The TCR originated in an adult with an advanced solid tumor such as melanoma, head and neck, liver or kidney cancer.

CDR3 nucleotide sequence: TGTGCCAGCAGCGTACGGCCCAATCAGCCCCAGCATTTT. This translates into CASSVRPNQPQHF. The rearrangement links TRBV9 to TRBJ1-5, with D unclear. The CDR3 loop spans 13 amino acids. V shed 1 base and J shed 3 bases, with 5 bases lying between them. Germline V gene data show CDR1 as SGDLS and CDR2 as YYNGEE.